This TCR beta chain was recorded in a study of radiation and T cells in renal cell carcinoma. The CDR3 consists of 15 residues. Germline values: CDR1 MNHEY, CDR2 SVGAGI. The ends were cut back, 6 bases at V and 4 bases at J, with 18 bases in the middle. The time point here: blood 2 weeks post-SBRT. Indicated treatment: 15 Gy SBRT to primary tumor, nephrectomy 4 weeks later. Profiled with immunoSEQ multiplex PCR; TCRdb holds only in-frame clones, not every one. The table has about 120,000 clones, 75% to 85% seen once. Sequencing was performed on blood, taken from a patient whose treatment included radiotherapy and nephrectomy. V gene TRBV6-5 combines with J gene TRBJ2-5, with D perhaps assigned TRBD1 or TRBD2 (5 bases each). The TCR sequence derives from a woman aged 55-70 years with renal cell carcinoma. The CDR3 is CASRPARGMGETQYF. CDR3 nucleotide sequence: TGTGCCAGCAGGCCTGCGAGGGGTATGGGAGAGACCCAGTACTTC.